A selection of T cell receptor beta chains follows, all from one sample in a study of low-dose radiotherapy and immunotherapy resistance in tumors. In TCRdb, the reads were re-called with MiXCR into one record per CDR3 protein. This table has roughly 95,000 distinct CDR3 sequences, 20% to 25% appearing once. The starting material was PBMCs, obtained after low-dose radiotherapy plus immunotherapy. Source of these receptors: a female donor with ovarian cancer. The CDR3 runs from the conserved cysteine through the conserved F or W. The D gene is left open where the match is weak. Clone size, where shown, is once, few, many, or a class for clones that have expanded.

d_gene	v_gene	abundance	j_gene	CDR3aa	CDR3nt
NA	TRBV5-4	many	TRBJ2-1	CASSFAGTLGEQFF	TGTGCCAGCAGCTTTGCCGGGACGCTGGGGGAGCAGTTCTTC
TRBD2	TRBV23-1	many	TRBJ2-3	CASTQSGTSGSTDTQYF	TGCGCCAGCACACAGTCCGGGACTAGCGGCAGCACAGATACGCAGTATTTT
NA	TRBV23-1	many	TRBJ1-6	CASSQTGKKPPLHF	TGCGCCAGCAGTCAAACCGGGAAAAAACCACCCCTCCACTTT
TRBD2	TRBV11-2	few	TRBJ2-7	CASNIGVSGSEQYF	TGTGCCAGCAACATTGGGGTGAGCGGGAGCGAGCAGTACTTC
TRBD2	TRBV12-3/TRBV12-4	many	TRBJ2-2	CASSLTSGRWVDTGELFF	TGTGCCAGCAGTTTGACTAGCGGGAGATGGGTGGACACCGGGGAGCTGTTTTTT
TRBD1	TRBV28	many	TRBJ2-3	CASSTQGVTQDQGKDTQYF	TGTGCCAGCAGTACACAGGGGGTGACGCAGGACCAAGGGAAAGATACGCAGTATTTT
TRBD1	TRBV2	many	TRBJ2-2	CASTMGQGRTGELFF	TGTGCCAGCACCATGGGACAGGGGAGGACCGGGGAGCTGTTTTTT
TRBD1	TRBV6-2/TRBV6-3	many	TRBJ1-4	CASGNGQGVGKLFF	TGTGCCAGCGGAAATGGACAGGGGGTGGGAAAACTGTTTTTT
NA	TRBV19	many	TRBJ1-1	CASSINPEVNTEAFF	TGTGCCAGTAGTATAAATCCCGAAGTGAACACTGAAGCTTTCTTT
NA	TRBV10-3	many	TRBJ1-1	CAISVGTGNTEAFF	TGTGCCATCAGTGTTGGGACGGGGAACACTGAAGCTTTCTTT
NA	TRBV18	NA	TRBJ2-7	CASSPSAGGSHEQYF	TGTGCCAGCTCACCATCGGCAGGGGGGAGCCACGAGCAGTACTTC
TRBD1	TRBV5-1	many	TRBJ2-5	CASSQITGEETQYF	TGCGCCAGCAGCCAAATTACAGGGGAAGAGACCCAGTACTTC
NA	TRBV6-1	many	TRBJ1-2	CASRAPPTHGYTF	TGTGCCAGCAGGGCGCCTCCCACTCATGGCTACACCTTC
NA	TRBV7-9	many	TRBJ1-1	CASTAGLTEAFF	TGTGCCAGCACGGCGGGGCTCACTGAAGCTTTCTTT
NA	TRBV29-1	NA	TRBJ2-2	CSGARTSGRAETPGSCFF	NA
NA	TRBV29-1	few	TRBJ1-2	CSDSDGYTF	TGCAGCGACAGTGATGGCTACACCTTC
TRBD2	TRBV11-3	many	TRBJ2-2	CASSLAGGTGELFF	TGTGCCAGCAGTTTGGCCGGGGGGACCGGGGAGCTGTTTTTT
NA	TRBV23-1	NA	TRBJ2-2	CASSQSAVEHRGAVFF	NA
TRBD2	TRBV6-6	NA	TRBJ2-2	CASSYPTSGIRTGELFF	TGTGCCAGCAGTTACCCGACTAGCGGGATTCGGACCGGGGAGCTGTTTTTT
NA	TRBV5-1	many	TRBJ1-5	CASSLGLHQPQHF	TGCGCCAGCAGCCTGGGACTTCATCAGCCCCAGCATTTT
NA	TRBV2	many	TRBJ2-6	CATPRDSRSGANVLTF	TGTGCCACTCCCAGGGATTCCCGCTCTGGGGCCAACGTCCTGACTTTC
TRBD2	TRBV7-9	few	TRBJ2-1	CASKAGGTAYNEQFF	TGTGCCAGCAAAGCGGGAGGGACGGCCTACAATGAGCAGTTCTTC
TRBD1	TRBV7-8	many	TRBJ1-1	CASSLGQGALSTEAFF	TGTGCCAGCAGCTTAGGGCAGGGGGCATTAAGCACTGAAGCTTTCTTT
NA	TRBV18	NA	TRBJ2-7	CASSPPSSDEQYF	TGTGCCAGCTCACCACCGTCCAGTGACGAGCAGTACTTC
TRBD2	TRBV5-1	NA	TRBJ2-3	CASRRAGGVEDTQYF	TGCGCCAGCAGAAGGGCCGGGGGGGTAGAAGATACGCAGTATTTT
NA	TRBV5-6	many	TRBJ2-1	CASSLTNNNEQFF	TGTGCCAGCAGCTTGACTAACAACAATGAGCAGTTCTTC
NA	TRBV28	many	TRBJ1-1	CASTYVGGGFGNTEAFF	TGTGCCAGCACTTATGTGGGAGGAGGATTCGGGAACACTGAAGCTTTCTTT
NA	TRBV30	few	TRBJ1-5	CAWSLDRNQPQHF	TGTGCCTGGAGTTTGGACAGAAATCAGCCCCAGCATTTT
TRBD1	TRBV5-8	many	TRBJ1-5	CASSPEGGQPQHF	TGTGCCAGCAGCCCAGAAGGGGGCCAGCCCCAGCATTTT
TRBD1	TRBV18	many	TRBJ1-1	CASSRDRNTEAFF	TGTGCCAGCTCCCGGGACAGGAACACTGAAGCTTTCTTT
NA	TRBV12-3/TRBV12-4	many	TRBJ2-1	CASSPTRQYNEQFF	TGTGCCAGCAGTCCAACCAGACAGTACAATGAGCAGTTCTTC
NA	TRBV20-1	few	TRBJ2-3	CSAHPGGSPDTQYF	TGCAGTGCGCATCCCGGTGGGTCGCCAGATACGCAGTATTTT
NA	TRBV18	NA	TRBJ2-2	CASSPRPVSGRGTGELFFF	NA
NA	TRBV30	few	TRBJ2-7	CAWASETLQYF	TGTGCCTGGGCGTCTGAGACACTGCAGTACTTC
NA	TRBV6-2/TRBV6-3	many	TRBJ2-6	CASSNGAGTGANVLTF	TGTGCCAGCAGTAACGGAGCAGGGACTGGGGCCAACGTCCTGACTTTC
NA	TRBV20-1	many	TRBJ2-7	CSARVQGGKSEQYF	TGCAGTGCTAGAGTACAGGGTGGTAAATCCGAGCAGTACTTC
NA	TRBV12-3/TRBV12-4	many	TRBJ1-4	CASSLGGRGIEKLFF	TGTGCCAGCTCTCTGGGGGGCAGGGGAATTGAAAAACTGTTTTTT
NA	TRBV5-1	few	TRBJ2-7	CASSLSRGGEQYF	TGCGCCAGCAGCTTGTCCCGGGGCGGCGAGCAGTACTTC
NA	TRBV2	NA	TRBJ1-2	CASHRITYGYTF	TGTGCCAGTCACCGAATAACCTATGGCTACACCTTC
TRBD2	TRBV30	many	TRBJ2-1	CAWRSGRGINEQFF	TGTGCCTGGAGGAGCGGGAGGGGGATCAATGAGCAGTTCTTC
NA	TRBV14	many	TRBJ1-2	CASSQMGTLGFNYGYTF	TGTGCCAGCAGCCAAATGGGGACGCTAGGATTTAACTATGGCTACACCTTC
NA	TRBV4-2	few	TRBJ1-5	CASSQDQDNQPQHF	TGTGCCAGCAGCCAAGATCAGGACAATCAGCCCCAGCATTTT
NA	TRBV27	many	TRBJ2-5	CASSLMGSKTQYF	TGTGCCAGCAGTTTAATGGGTAGCAAGACCCAGTACTTC
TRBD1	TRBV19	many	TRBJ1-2	CASVGQEAMDYGYTF	TGTGCCAGCGTCGGACAGGAGGCGATGGACTATGGCTACACCTTC
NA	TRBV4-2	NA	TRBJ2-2	CASSRQAAGLAGREGGELFFF	NA
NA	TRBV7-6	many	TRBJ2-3	CASSLGEGDTQYF	TGTGCCAGCAGCTTAGGGGAAGGAGATACGCAGTATTTT
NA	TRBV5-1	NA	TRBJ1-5	CASSLEGRVEQPQHF	TGCGCCAGCAGCTTAGAGGGGAGGGTTGAACAGCCCCAGCATTTT
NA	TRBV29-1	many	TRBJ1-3	CSVGPLTEERGNTIYF	TGCAGCGTTGGGCCTCTTACAGAGGAGAGGGGAAACACCATATATTTT
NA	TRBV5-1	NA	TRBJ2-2	CASSAGVGTGELFF	TGCGCCAGCAGCGCCGGTGTTGGCACCGGGGAGCTGTTTTTT
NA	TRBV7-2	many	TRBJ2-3	CASSFKIGGYTDTQYF	TGTGCCAGCAGTTTTAAGATTGGCGGCTACACAGATACGCAGTATTTT
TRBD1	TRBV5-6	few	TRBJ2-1	CASSRGTGTYNEQFF	TGTGCCAGCAGCAGGGGGACAGGGACCTACAATGAGCAGTTCTTC
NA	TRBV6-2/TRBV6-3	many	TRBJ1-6	CASSRDGHNSPLHF	TGTGCCAGCAGTCGGGACGGTCATAATTCACCCCTCCACTTT
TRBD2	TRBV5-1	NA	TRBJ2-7	CASSGTSGRRNEQYF	TGCGCCAGCAGCGGGACTAGCGGGAGGAGGAACGAGCAGTACTTC
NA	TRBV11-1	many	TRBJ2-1	CASSATDEQFF	TGTGCCAGCAGCGCTACAGATGAGCAGTTCTTC
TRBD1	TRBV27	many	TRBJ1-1	CASSPTQGMGTEAFF	TGTGCCAGCAGTCCGACACAGGGGATGGGCACTGAAGCTTTCTTT
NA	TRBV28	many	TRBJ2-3	CASSSAETTDTQYF	TGTGCCAGCAGCTCAGCGGAGACCACAGATACGCAGTATTTT
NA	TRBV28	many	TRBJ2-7	CASKGRGYEQYF	TGTGCCAGCAAGGGCAGGGGCTACGAGCAGTACTTC
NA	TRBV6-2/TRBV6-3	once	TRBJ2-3	CASKKKGTDTQYF	TGTGCCAGCAAGAAAAAAGGGACAGATACGCAGTATTTT